This T cell receptor (beta chain) was sequenced during a study of OX40 agonist ivuxolimab in advanced cancers. Overall study context: Participants averaged about 66 years of age (range roughly 23 to 90) and were 82.7% male. Partial responses were seen in three patients, one with hepatocellular carcinoma and two with cutaneous melanoma. Study-level findings and limits: CD4+ and CD8+ blood T cells expanded clonally by week 6 at 0.1 to 3.0 mg/kg.

Trimming shortened V by 3 bases and J by 9 bases, and 24 bases separated the two germline ends. Germline lookup yields CDR1 MDHEN and CDR2 SYDVKM. The CDR3 has 17 amino acids. A word on this clone: The antigen remains unidentified.

Profiled with immunoSEQ multiplex PCR; TCRdb holds only in-frame clones, not every one. The data hold approximately 120,000 clones, with approximately 90% observed a single time. This clonotype was sampled from an adult with an advanced solid tumor such as melanoma, head and neck, liver or kidney cancer. The input for sequencing was CD4+ or CD8+ T cells sorted from blood, taken in a trial of the OX40 agonist ivuxolimab. The chain recombines TRBV28 with TRBJ1-5, with a tentative D call TRBD1 (6 bases). CDR3 nucleotides: TGTGCCAGCAGTTTCCTCGAGGGGGGTTCGCGTAAGTTGCCCCAGCATTTT. It translates to CASSFLEGGSRKLPQHF.